This T cell receptor (beta chain) was found in a study of cytomegalovirus exposure and HLA in healthy donors. This clone was seen more than once but under ten times. Its antigen is still unknown. Overall study findings and caveats: Previous analysis showed most TCR beta V segments were productive about 87% or about 30% of the time.

Both 60 Vbeta primers and 13 Jbeta primers went into the PCR. Original data processing: There were around 77 million unique TCR beta chains by a later count, and 10 million to 12 million of them were shared. Only in-frame clones appear in the TCRdb table, and some are missing; sequencing was by immunoSEQ multiplex PCR. That table gives V, J and clone size, and the DNA gave D and trimming. This sample has 100,000 to 150,000 clones, with 15% to 19% found just once. The source of this sequence is a woman younger than 35 in good health and CMV-seronegative. Sequencing was done on a sample of PBMCs.

CDR3 residues: CSVVLGTGAYNEQFF. The CDR3 DNA reads as TGCAGCGTTGTCCTCGGGACAGGGGCTTACAATGAGCAGTTCTTC. The genes are TRBV29-1 and TRBJ2-1; the match to TRBD1 covers 10 bases. Germline-derived CDR1 and CDR2 are SQVTM and ANQGSEA. V was clipped by 4 bases and J by 4 bases; unmatched bases: 7. The CDR3 runs to 15 residues.